The clone carrying this T cell receptor beta chain was found a few times. Antigen: not known. Some clones are missing from TCRdb's copy, which holds only in-frame ones; the method was immunoSEQ multiplex PCR. The profile shows around 300,000 clones, approximately 90% of them singletons. The sample originates from a study of cytomegalovirus exposure and HLA in healthy donors. Trimming left V 3 bases short and J 0 bases short, with 17 bases between. This CDR3 has 17 residues. CDR1 and CDR2 from the germline V gene are SEHNR and FQNEAQ (reference sequence). Findings of the study overall: High specificity and sensitivity for cytomegalovirus status were reported for the classifier.

The chain recombines TRBV7-9 with TRBJ1-2; no clear D gene. The TCR was taken from a woman in her thirties in good health and CMV-seropositive. Sequenced input: PBMCs. Here the CDR3 reads CASSFRQAIGANYGYTF. CDR3 sequence (DNA): TGTGCCAGCAGCTTTAGGCAGGCCATCGGGGCTAACTATGGCTACACCTTC.